These 32 T cell receptor beta chains were all obtained from the same sample, sequenced in a study of beta chain features in type 1 diabetes. What was sequenced were expressed TCRB transcripts, since all of the isolated RNA had been reverse transcribed. Only in-frame clones appear in the TCRdb table, and some are missing; sequencing was by immunoSEQ multiplex PCR. The table lists about 140,000 clones, 6% to 7.5% of them singletons. The sample comprised central memory CD4+ T cells from blood. The receptors come from a woman aged 25-40 years in good health.

The table lists this clone with a few counts. The CDR3 DNA reads TGTGCCAGCAGCTACGACGGGGGAAGGACTGAAGCTTTCTTT. Its translation: CASSYDGGRTEAFF. The chain couples TRBV28 to TRBJ1-1; tentative D call: TRBD1 (5 bases). V lost 6 bases to trimming and J lost 5 bases, with 16 bases between them. There are 14 residues in the CDR3. The germline V gene has CDR1 MDHEN and CDR2 SYDVKM. Full variable domain (rest looked up from reference TRBV28 and TRBJ1-1): DVKVTQSSRYLVKRTGEKVFLECVQDMDHENMFWYRQDPGLGLRLIYFSYDVKMKEKGDIPEGYSVSREKKERFSLILESASTNQTSMYLCASSYDGGRTEAFFGQGTRLTVV.

This clone was recorded many times. This chain connects TRBV7-2 to TRBJ2-1; 9 bases align to TRBD2. The germline V gene encodes CDR1 SGHTA and CDR2 FQGNSA. The CDR3 is 16 amino acids. Trimming removed 9 bases from V and 8 bases from J; junction bases left unmatched: 17. This CDR3 reads CASVGPGASGKHEQFF. CDR3 in DNA: TGTGCCAGTGTAGGCCCTGGGGCTAGCGGGAAACATGAGCAGTTCTTC. The whole variable domain, remainder taken from reference TRBV7-2 and TRBJ2-1, is GAGVSQSPSNKVTEKGKDVELRCDPISGHTALYWYRQSLGQGLEFLIYFQGNSAPDKSGLPSDRFSAERTGGSVSTLTIQRTQQEDSAVYLCASVGPGASGKHEQFFGPGTRLTVL.

This clone appeared a few times. The V call is TRBV2, the J call TRBJ2-2; 9 bases agree with TRBD2. V was clipped by 3 bases and J by 3 bases; unmatched bases: 2. CDR3 length: 15 residues. The germline V gene encodes CDR1 SNHLY and CDR2 FYNNEI. The CDR3 DNA is TGTGCCAGCAGTGAGGTAGCGGGGGACACCGGGGAGCTGTTTTTT. This encodes CASSEVAGDTGELFF. Full variable domain (remainder filled in from reference TRBV2 and TRBJ2-2): EPEVTQTPSHQVTQMGQEVILRCVPISNHLYFYWYRQILGQKVEFLVSFYNNEISEKSEIFDDQFSVERPDGSNFTLKIRSTKLEDSAMYFCASSEVAGDTGELFFGEGSRLTVL.

The V gene is TRBV5-1, the J gene TRBJ2-2, with D possibly matching TRBD2 (6 bases). CDR3 length equals 15 residues. Trimming left V 9 bases short and J 5 bases short, with 20 bases between. Per the germline V gene, CDR1 is SGHRS and CDR2 is YFSETQ. In nucleotides, the CDR3 is TGCGCCACCACGATCTCGGGAGAATATACCGGGGAGCTGTTTTTT. Protein: CATTISGEYTGELFF.

A few counts support this clone. CDR3 amino acids: CASSFAGLAGYGAGEQFF. The CDR3 region has the DNA TGTGCCAGTAGTTTCGCCGGACTAGCGGGATACGGCGCAGGTGAGCAGTTCTTC. V usage is TRBV19 and J usage is TRBJ2-1; 12 positions agree with TRBD2. The CDR3 loop spans 18 amino acids. The V gene end was trimmed by 5 bases and the J gene end by 9 bases; junction bases not matched to a gene: 17. CDR1 and CDR2 from the germline V gene are LNHDA and SQIVND (reference sequence).

The chain joins TRBV30 to TRBJ2-5; possible D gene TRBD1, 5 bases. Germline V lookup: CDR1 GTSNPN, CDR2 SVGIG (reference sequence). The V gene lost 5 bases and the J gene lost 2 bases, with 12 bases spanning the gap. CDR3 length: 13 amino acids. The CDR3 sequence is CAWERDSQETQYF. The CDR3 nucleotides are TGTGCCTGGGAGCGAGACAGTCAAGAGACCCAGTACTTC.

This clone was observed a few times. The chain combines TRBV28 with TRBJ2-2; D is ambiguous. Germline V gene sequence: CDR1 MDHEN, CDR2 SYDVKM. This CDR3 has 15 residues. Deletions cut 6 bases from V and 4 bases from J, with 15 bases between. The CDR3 reads CASRPDDRSTGELFF. The DNA of the CDR3 is TGTGCCAGCAGACCGGATGATCGGAGCACCGGGGAGCTGTTTTTT.

The chain couples TRBV7-2 to TRBJ2-5, with TRBD2 as a possible D gene (5 bases). The CDR3 totals 14 residues. The V end lost 2 bases, the J end lost 5 bases, and 12 bases lay between the germline ends. The V gene's germline CDR1 is SGHTA and CDR2 FQGNSA. The CDR3 is CASSLYGMGETQYF. As DNA, the CDR3 is TGTGCCAGCAGCTTATACGGGATGGGGGAGACCCAGTACTTC.

The gene calls are TRBV5-4 and TRBJ2-5; TRBD1 might be the D (6 bases). Trimming left V 4 bases short and J 2 bases short, with 15 bases between. CDR1 and CDR2 from the germline V gene are SGHNT and YYREEE (reference sequence). This CDR3 is built from 15 residues. CDR3 residues: CASSTGTRTQETQYF. For the CDR3, the DNA is TGTGCCAGCAGCACCGGGACACGGACACAAGAGACCCAGTACTTC. The whole variable domain, remainder taken from reference TRBV5-4 and TRBJ2-5, is ETGVTQSPTHLIKTRGQQVTLRCSSQSGHNTVSWYQQALGQGPQFIFQYYREEENGRGNFPPRFSGLQFPNYSSELNVNALELDDSALYLCASSTGTRTQETQYFGPGTRLLVL.

The chain recombines TRBV29-1 with TRBJ1-2, with 7 bases that match TRBD1. The CDR3 is made up of 12 amino acids. Germline CDR1 and CDR2: SQVTM and ANQGSEA. J lost 8 bases, V lost 7 bases, and 10 bases had no gene match. In DNA form, the CDR3 reads TGCAGCGCCCAAGGGCAGGGGGAAGGCTACACCTTC. Translation gives CSAQGQGEGYTF.

This clone was seen only a few times. This sequence joins TRBV11-1 and TRBJ2-1, with 7 positions matching TRBD2. Germline V gene data show CDR1 as SGHAT and CDR2 as FQDESV (reference sequence). V shed 2 bases, J shed 5 bases, and the junction held 3 bases outside the gene matches. The CDR3 covers 14 residues. Here the CDR3 DNA reads TGTGCCAGCAGCTTAAATGGGGGGGACAATGAGCAGTTCTTC. Translated: CASSLNGGDNEQFF.

V and J are TRBV12-5 and TRBJ2-3, with D perhaps TRBD2 (6 bases). This CDR3 contains 15 residues. Trimming stripped 5 bases from V and 0 bases from J, with 12 bases between. Germline CDR1 and CDR2: LGHNT and FRNRAP. CDR3 coding DNA: TGTGCTAGTGGTCAGACCGGGGGTAGCACAGATACGCAGTATTTT. Translation: CASGQTGGSTDTQYF.

The chain employs TRBV5-4 and TRBJ2-3, with TRBD2 matching over 12 bases. The CDR3 covers 15 residues. Germline CDR1 is SGHNT and CDR2 is YYREEE (reference sequence). Losses at the gene ends were 4 bases for V and 2 bases for J; bases not matched to a gene: 2. In DNA form, the CDR3 reads TGTGCCAGCAGCAGGACTAGCGGGATCACAGATACGCAGTATTTT. Encoded protein: CASSRTSGITDTQYF.

There are many counts of this clone. This chain joins TRBV28 and TRBJ2-2; TRBD1 matches 8 bases. The V segment lost 7 bases and the J segment 3 bases; nucleotides outside the gene matches: 7. The CDR3 has 15 amino acids. Germline values: CDR1 MDHEN, CDR2 SYDVKM. The CDR3 bases are TGTGCCAGCACCATTTGGACAGGGCACACCGGGGAGCTGTTTTTT. This translates into CASTIWTGHTGELFF.

This clone was seen ten or more times. The genes are TRBV5-1 and TRBJ2-1; no definite D call. This CDR3 region has 14 residues. Germline CDR1 SGHRS, CDR2 YFSETQ. The V end lost 0 bases, the J end lost 5 bases, and 9 bases lay between the germline ends. The CDR3 protein is CASSLGQVDNEQFF. The CDR3 DNA reads TGCGCCAGCAGCTTGGGGCAGGTGGACAATGAGCAGTTCTTC.

This clone appeared many times. This chain uses TRBV27 with TRBJ2-5; D is perhaps TRBD1 (5 bases). The germline gives CDR1 MNHEY, CDR2 SMNVEV (reference sequence). V was pared by 5 bases and J by 0 bases, with 10 bases between. This CDR3 contains 14 residues. The CDR3 loop is CASSPRTYQETQYF. DNA for the CDR3: TGTGCCAGCAGTCCCCGGACATACCAAGAGACCCAGTACTTC.

The sample holds one count of this clone. The rearrangement links TRBV4-3 to TRBJ2-4; 12 bases line up with TRBD2. The germline V gene has CDR1 LGHNA and CDR2 YSLEER. The V segment lost 4 bases and the J segment 3 bases; nucleotides outside the gene matches: 7. The CDR3 contains 17 residues. CDR3 loop: CASSLGLAGSVKNIQYF. The CDR3 DNA follows: TGCGCCAGCAGCCTTGGACTAGCGGGGAGCGTCAAAAACATTCAGTACTTC.

The V and J genes are TRBV7-2 and TRBJ1-2; D is uncertain. CDR1 is SGHTA and CDR2 is FQGNSA in the germline V gene. The CDR3 consists of 14 residues. Trimming shortened V by 5 bases and J by 2 bases, and 12 bases separated the two germline ends. The CDR3 bases are TGTGCCAGCAGCGCTGGACTTTCAAACTATGGCTACACCTTC. Translated: CASSAGLSNYGYTF.

This clone was recorded many times. This chain links TRBV29-1 with TRBJ2-1; TRBD2 matches at 8 bases. Germline V gene lookup returns CDR1 SQVTM and CDR2 ANQGSEA. With 0 bases clipped from V and 6 bases from J, the junction kept 10 bases outside the gene matches. The CDR3 runs 16 residues. The CDR3 region has the DNA TGCAGCGTTGAAGACTCGTCGGGAGGGCCGTCCAATGAGCAGTTCTTC. It encodes CSVEDSSGGPSNEQFF.

This clone was observed a handful of times. The V call is TRBV7-2, the J call TRBJ2-2, with 12 nucleotides matching TRBD2. Germline values: CDR1 SGHTA, CDR2 FQGNSA. V lost 3 bases and J lost 7; bases outside the gene matches: 9. This CDR3 has 17 amino acids. Here the CDR3 reads CASSFGGTSGLIGELFF. For the CDR3, the DNA is TGTGCCAGCAGCTTCGGCGGGACTAGCGGGCTCATCGGGGAGCTGTTTTTT.

CDR3 bases: TGCGCCAGCAGGCGGACTAGCGGGAGCTCCTACAATGAGCAGTTCTTC. Amino acids: CASRRTSGSSYNEQFF. The rearrangement uses TRBV5-1 and TRBJ2-1; the match to TRBD2 covers 13 bases. CDR1 is SGHRS, CDR2 YFSETQ, per germline. J lost 0 bases, V lost 5 bases, and 2 bases had no gene match. The CDR3 spans 16 residues. Full variable domain (remainder filled in from reference TRBV5-1 and TRBJ2-1): KAGVTQTPRYLIKTRGQQVTLSCSPISGHRSVSWYQQTPGQGLQFLFEYFSETQRNKGNFPGRFSGRQFSNSRSEMNVSTLELGDSALYLCASRRTSGSSYNEQFFGPGTRLTVL.

The V and J genes are TRBV6-6 and TRBJ2-1; 8 positions match TRBD2. The CDR3 loop spans 13 amino acids. The germline V gene encodes CDR1 MNHNY and CDR2 SVGAGI (reference sequence). Trimming took 7 bases from V and 8 from J; bases not matched to a gene: 7. CDR3 bases: TGTGCCAGCACGAGGACTAGCAGGGATGAGCAGTTCTTC. Translation: CASTRTSRDEQFF.

This clone was observed many times. This chain joins TRBV7-6 and TRBJ2-1; tentatively, D is TRBD1 (7 bases). The CDR3 totals 16 residues. CDR1 and CDR2 from the germline V gene are SGHVS and FNYEAQ. The V end lost 7 bases, the J end lost 0 bases, and 16 bases lay between the germline ends. CDR3 loop: CASTAGQYDSYNEQFF. The CDR3 coding sequence is TGTGCCAGCACCGCGGGACAGTATGACTCCTACAATGAGCAGTTCTTC.

This clone showed up many times. This CDR3 is CASRLGGRNYGYTF. CDR3 in DNA: TGTGCCAGCAGACTGGGGGGGCGGAACTATGGCTACACCTTC. J is TRBJ1-2 and V is TRBV28, with D possibly matching TRBD1 (6 bases). Trimming stripped 6 bases from V and 2 bases from J, with 13 bases between. The CDR3 runs to 14 residues. Germline V gives CDR1 MDHEN, CDR2 SYDVKM.

Only a few counts were recorded for this clone. The CDR3 DNA reads TGTGCCAGCAGCGTAGGGACAGGGAACGTCGGCTACACCTTC. Residues: CASSVGTGNVGYTF. The chain joins TRBV9 to TRBJ1-2; TRBD1 aligns across 8 bases. From germline, CDR1 is SGDLS and CDR2 YYNGEE. The CDR3 sequence is 14 residues long. V shed 0 bases and J 8 bases; nucleotides not matched to a gene: 6.

This clone showed up just a few times. The CDR3 DNA reads as TGCGCCAGCAGCTTGGCCCGAGGACAGGCTATTCTTGGCTACACCTTC. Its translation is CASSLARGQAILGYTF. The chain has TRBV5-1 and TRBJ1-2; 7 nucleotides align to TRBD1. CDR3 length equals 16 residues. CDR1 and CDR2 (germline): SGHRS, YFSETQ. After removal of 0 bases from V and 7 bases from J, the junction contained 12 bases not matched to a gene.

This clone was found many times. The V call is TRBV5-4, the J call TRBJ2-3; 7 bases agree with TRBD2. The germline CDR1 and CDR2 sequences are SGHNT and YYREEE (reference sequence). This CDR3 contains 15 residues. The V segment lost 0 bases and the J segment 2 bases; nucleotides outside the gene matches: 3. This CDR3 is CASSLGSGHTDTQYF. CDR3 in DNA: TGTGCCAGCAGCTTGGGTAGCGGGCACACAGATACGCAGTATTTT.

The V call is TRBV11-2, the J call TRBJ2-5; weak D call: TRBD2 (6 bases). V was cut by 5 bases and J by 7 bases, with 17 bases left in between. This CDR3 has 14 residues. CDR1 and CDR2 from the germline V gene are SGHAT and FQNNGV. This CDR3 is CASSDGGNRMTQYF. The CDR3 bases are TGTGCCAGCAGCGATGGAGGGAATCGGATGACCCAGTACTTC. Full variable domain (outside the CDR3, taken from reference TRBV11-2 and TRBJ2-5): EAGVAQSPRYKIIEKRQSVAFWCNPISGHATLYWYQQILGQGPKLLIQFQNNGVVDDSQLPKDRFSAERLKGVDSTLKIQPAKLEDSAVYLCASSDGGNRMTQYFGPGTRLLVL.

The gene calls are TRBV25-1 and TRBJ2-1; TRBD1 matches at 8 bases. With 3 bases clipped from V and 12 bases from J, the junction kept 13 bases outside the gene matches. Per germline, CDR1 MGHDK and CDR2 SYGVNS. The CDR3 length is 15 residues. CDR3 protein: CASSEAGQAPRGQFF. The CDR3 DNA follows: TGTGCCAGCAGTGAGGCGGGACAGGCCCCAAGGGGGCAGTTCTTC.

This clone was found a few times. The rearrangement joins TRBV14 to TRBJ1-4; 10 bases are shared with TRBD1. Germline V gives CDR1 SGHDN, CDR2 FVKESK. Trimming took 1 base from V and 6 from J; bases not matched to a gene: 11. This CDR3 region has 18 residues. The CDR3 loop reads CASSQAAQRGTGDEKLFF. CDR3 nucleotides: TGTGCCAGCAGCCAAGCTGCCCAGCGCGGGACAGGGGATGAAAAACTGTTTTTT.

This clone was recorded at least ten times. This rearrangement joins TRBV21-1 to TRBJ2-4; TRBD1, the table's D call, was not compared with the DNA. TRBV21-1 is termed a pseudogene. This CDR3 contains 17 residues. CDR3 in DNA: TGTGCCAGCAGCAATCCTTCCCCCAGTGGTGCCAAAAACATTCAGTACTTC. Translation: CASSNPSPSGAKNIQYF.

The chain combines TRBV5-1 with TRBJ2-7; D may be TRBD2 (5 bases). Germline CDR1 reads SGHRS; CDR2 reads YFSETQ. This CDR3 region has 14 residues. The germline V and J ends were trimmed by 0 bases and 0 bases, with 7 bases remaining between them. CDR3 bases: TGCGCCAGCAGCTTGGTAGCGAACTCCTACGAGCAGTACTTC. Amino acid sequence: CASSLVANSYEQYF.